Following are 24 T cell receptor beta chains from one sample sequenced in a study of cytomegalovirus exposure and HLA in healthy donors. 13 Jbeta primers and 60 Vbeta primers were used for the PCR. TCRdb's table, derived via immunoSEQ multiplex PCR, lists solely in-frame clones and lacks some. The sample carries about 120,000 clones, more than 80% recorded once. The sample consisted of PBMCs. All receptors come from a male donor in good health and CMV-seronegative.

This chain joins TRBV7-9 and TRBJ1-4, with TRBD1 matching over 8 bases. This CDR3 has 12 residues. Germline CDR1 reads SEHNR; CDR2 reads FQNEAQ (reference sequence). The CDR3 reads CSTDRGAEKLFF. CDR3 DNA: TGTTCCACCGACAGGGGTGCTGAAAAACTGTTTTTT.

This rearrangement joins TRBV2 to TRBJ2-3; D is possibly TRBD2 (7 bases). Looked up from germline, CDR1 is SNHLY and CDR2 is FYNNEI. Trimming shortened V by 3 bases and J by 8 bases, and 12 bases separated the two germline ends. This CDR3 has 13 residues. CDR3 region: CASSERRGGTQYF. CDR3 coding DNA: TGTGCCAGCAGTGAGAGAAGGGGGGGTACGCAGTATTTT.

The CDR3 nucleotides read TGTGCCAGCAGTCCACTAGCGGGGGGGCCTTACGAGCAGTACTTC. It translates to CASSPLAGGPYEQYF. This rearrangement joins TRBV7-9 to TRBJ2-7; 13 positions agree with TRBD2. After removal of 6 bases from V and 4 bases from J, the junction contained 6 bases not matched to a gene. The CDR3 is 15 amino acids. In germline, CDR1 is SEHNR, CDR2 FQNEAQ (reference sequence).

The gene calls are TRBV5-1 and TRBJ2-3, with unresolved D. Between the trimmed V and J ends, which lost 0 bases and 3 bases, there was a span of 8 bases. Per the germline V gene, CDR1 is SGHRS and CDR2 is YFSETQ. The CDR3 consists of 14 residues. CDR3 sequence (DNA): TGCGCCAGCAGCTTGGGCGGTAAAACAGATACGCAGTATTTT. It specifies CASSLGGKTDTQYF. Drawing the rest from reference TRBV5-1 and TRBJ2-3, the complete variable domain is KAGVTQTPRYLIKTRGQQVTLSCSPISGHRSVSWYQQTPGQGLQFLFEYFSETQRNKGNFPGRFSGRQFSNSRSEMNVSTLELGDSALYLCASSLGGKTDTQYFGPGTRLTVL.

The chain combines TRBV9 with TRBJ2-5, with 7 bases fitting TRBD1. From germline, CDR1 is SGDLS and CDR2 YYNGEE. This CDR3 has 16 amino acids. V was clipped by 0 bases and J by 2 bases; unmatched bases: 7. The DNA for the CDR3 is TGTGCCAGCAGCGTAGTAGGGGGCCAGGAACAAGAGACCCAGTACTTC. Translating gives CASSVVGGQEQETQYF.

This clone was recorded once. The rearrangement uses TRBV7-2 and TRBJ1-1, with 11 positions matching TRBD1. Germline V gene data show CDR1 as SGHTA and CDR2 as FQGNSA. V shed 1 base, J shed 7 bases, and the junction held 5 bases outside the gene matches. The CDR3 spans 15 residues. CDR3 region: CASSLGGQGAFEAFF. The DNA of the CDR3 is TGTGCCAGCAGCTTAGGAGGACAGGGGGCGTTTGAAGCTTTCTTT.

The V and J genes are TRBV14 and TRBJ1-1; unclear D gene. Between the trimmed V and J ends, which lost 4 bases and 0 bases, there was a span of 12 bases. Germline V lookup: CDR1 SGHDN, CDR2 FVKESK. This CDR3 has 15 amino acids. DNA for the CDR3: TGTGCCAGCAGCCTACCTACGCTAATGAACACTGAAGCTTTCTTT. The encoded protein is CASSLPTLMNTEAFF. Looking up the rest from reference TRBV14 and TRBJ1-1 gives the full variable domain: EAGVTQFPSHSVIEKGQTVTLRCDPISGHDNLYWYRRVMGKEIKFLLHFVKESKQDESGMPNNRFLAERTGGTYSTLKVQPAELEDSGVYFCASSLPTLMNTEAFFGQGTRLTVV.

This clone was detected only once. This rearrangement joins TRBV4-1 to TRBJ2-2, with D possibly TRBD1 on 5 matching bases. V dropped 4 bases and J dropped 7 bases, with 10 bases sitting between them. Germline V lookup: CDR1 MGHRA, CDR2 YSYEKL. This CDR3 is built from 13 residues. CDR3 residues: CASSRPGHGELFF. The DNA for the CDR3 is TGCGCCAGCAGCCGTCCAGGGCACGGGGAGCTGTTTTTT.

The J gene is TRBJ2-5, the V gene TRBV12-5, with 13 nucleotides matching TRBD2. Germline CDR1 and CDR2: LGHNT and FRNRAP. The CDR3 extends over 19 amino acids. Trimming took 2 bases from V and 2 from J; bases not matched to a gene: 11. The CDR3 DNA follows: TGTGCTAGTGGTTTGTCCCCACTAGCGGGAGGGAACCGACAAGAGACCCAGTACTTC. It encodes CASGLSPLAGGNRQETQYF.

The gene calls are TRBV7-9 and TRBJ2-7; no reliable D call. Trimming pared 1 base from V and 1 base from J, leaving 11 bases between. The CDR3 runs to 15 residues. Germline V gives CDR1 SEHNR, CDR2 FQNEAQ (reference sequence). The CDR3 DNA is TGTGCCAGCAGCTTAGGCGGATTGCCTTCCTACGAGCAGTACTTC. Its protein product is CASSLGGLPSYEQYF.

Only a few counts were recorded for this clone. The rearrangement links TRBV9 to TRBJ1-1, with 8 bases matching TRBD1. Germline V lookup: CDR1 SGDLS, CDR2 YYNGEE. The CDR3 runs to 14 residues. Trimming at V came to 3 bases and at J to 1 base, leaving 2 bases not matched to a gene. The CDR3 spells CASSGQGRNTEAFF. The CDR3 DNA sequence: TGTGCCAGCAGCGGACAGGGGCGGAACACTGAAGCTTTCTTT. Looking up the rest from reference TRBV9 and TRBJ1-1 gives the full variable domain: DSGVTQTPKHLITATGQRVTLRCSPRSGDLSVYWYQQSLDQGLQFLIQYYNGEERAKGNILERFSAQQFPDLHSELNLSSLELGDSALYFCASSGQGRNTEAFFGQGTRLTVV.

The V call is TRBV7-8, the J call TRBJ1-4; D is undetermined. The CDR3 runs 15 residues. V lost 6 bases and J 0 bases, leaving 11 bases between the germline ends. Per germline, CDR1 SGHVS and CDR2 FQNEAQ. The CDR3, as DNA: TGTGCCAGCAGGGCCTCGGAGGCAACTAATGAAAAACTGTTTTTT. It yields the protein CASRASEATNEKLFF.

This chain uses TRBV28 with TRBJ1-6, with 8 bases aligning to TRBD1. This CDR3 has 14 residues. The V gene end was trimmed by 7 bases and the J gene end by 10 bases; junction bases not matched to a gene: 9. The germline gives CDR1 MDHEN, CDR2 SYDVKM. CDR3 DNA: TGTGCCAGCATAGGGGGGACAGGTTACTCACCCCTCCACTTT. The encoded protein is CASIGGTGYSPLHF.

This chain connects TRBV28 to TRBJ2-2; D gene uncertain. The CDR3 contains 15 residues. Germline lookup yields CDR1 MDHEN and CDR2 SYDVKM. Trimming took 8 bases from V and 2 from J, leaving 15 bases between them. The CDR3 region is CASADIDSNTGELFF. The CDR3 region has the DNA TGTGCCAGCGCTGATATCGACTCCAACACCGGGGAGCTGTTTTTT.

The chain recombines TRBV10-1 with TRBJ1-4; D is possibly TRBD1 (5 bases). The germline V gene has CDR1 WNHNN and CDR2 SYGVQD (reference sequence). The CDR3 is 13 amino acids. Trimming removed 5 bases from V and 6 bases from J, with 10 bases in between. The CDR3 DNA follows: TGCGCCAGCAGTCCAGGGATCGATGAAAAACTGTTTTTT. Its protein product is CASSPGIDEKLFF.

The V gene is TRBV11-2, the J gene TRBJ1-2, with 9 bases identical to TRBD1. Trimming removed 5 bases from V and 14 bases from J; junction bases left unmatched: 6. The germline gives CDR1 SGHAT, CDR2 FQNNGV. The CDR3 runs 11 residues. The CDR3 loop is CASSTRDRATF. CDR3 coding DNA: TGTGCCAGCAGCACCCGGGACAGGGCTACCTTC.

The rearrangement uses TRBV29-1 and TRBJ2-5; D is unclear. The V end lost 3 bases, the J end lost 1 base, and 12 bases lay between the germline ends. CDR3 size: 14 residues. Germline CDR1 SQVTM, CDR2 ANQGSEA. CDR3 nucleotides: TGCAGCGTTGACGCTCAGAACCTCCAAGAGACCCAGTACTTC. It translates to CSVDAQNLQETQYF.

On this clone: Other DNA sequences in this sample translate to the same CDR3. This chain uses TRBV19 with TRBJ1-1; D is uncertain. Germline values: CDR1 LNHDA, CDR2 SQIVND (reference sequence). The CDR3 runs 14 residues. V lost 3 bases and J 11 bases, leaving 19 bases between the germline ends. CDR3 bases: TGTGCCAGTAGTATTTACGAGGTCGGGAACGAGGCTTTCTTT. This encodes CASSIYEVGNEAFF.

This clone was counted a few times. This chain links TRBV6-5 with TRBJ2-7; 8 bases map to TRBD2. Germline values: CDR1 MNHEY, CDR2 SVGAGI. V shed 8 bases and J 0 bases; nucleotides not matched to a gene: 9. This CDR3 has 15 amino acids. CDR3 amino acids: CASQMGGGSSYEQYF. In DNA form, the CDR3 reads TGTGCCAGCCAAATGGGCGGGGGGAGCTCCTACGAGCAGTACTTC.

The CDR3 loop is CASIPEGQNRETQYF. The CDR3 DNA sequence: TGTGCCAGCATACCCGAAGGACAGAACAGGGAGACCCAGTACTTC. J is TRBJ2-5 and V is TRBV6-4; D perhaps matches TRBD1 (6 bases). Germline CDR1 MRHNA, CDR2 SNTAGT. Trimming stripped 7 bases from V and 5 bases from J, with 20 bases between. This CDR3 region has 15 residues.

V gene TRBV28 combines with J gene TRBJ2-5; 7 bases are a match to TRBD1. This CDR3 contains 17 residues. Germline V CDR1 and CDR2: MDHEN, SYDVKM. V trimming: 8 bases; J trimming: 1 base; junction bases outside the gene matches: 16. The CDR3 DNA sequence: TGTGCCAGCTCTCGACGGCGGCGCAGGGGGATCCAAGAGACCCAGTACTTC. Protein sequence: CASSRRRRRGIQETQYF.

This clone has a single count. The genes are TRBV4-2 and TRBJ2-2; D remains unclear. V lost 0 bases, J lost 6 bases, and 8 bases lay in between. There are 14 residues in the CDR3. The germline gives CDR1 LGHNA, CDR2 YNFKEQ. The DNA for the CDR3 is TGTGCCAGCAGCCAAGAGAGTGGTTCCGGGGAGCTGTTTTTT. This translates into CASSQESGSGELFF.

In DNA form, the CDR3 reads TGTGCCAGCAGCTTACCCCAGGGGGCATTCACCTACGAGCAGTACTTC. It encodes CASSLPQGAFTYEQYF. The chain links TRBV7-8 to TRBJ2-7; 8 nucleotides agree with TRBD1. Losses at the gene ends were 2 bases for V and 2 bases for J; bases not matched to a gene: 8. CDR1 is SGHVS and CDR2 is FQNEAQ in the germline V gene. The CDR3 runs 16 residues.

The chain links TRBV7-2 to TRBJ2-5, with TRBD2 identical over 10 bases. In germline, CDR1 is SGHTA, CDR2 FQGNSA. V lost 1 base and J lost 5; bases outside the gene matches: 4. CDR3 length: 15 amino acids. The CDR3 coding sequence is TGTGCCAGCAGCTTAGGAGCGGGGGGGCCGGAGACCCAGTACTTC. Translation gives CASSLGAGGPETQYF.